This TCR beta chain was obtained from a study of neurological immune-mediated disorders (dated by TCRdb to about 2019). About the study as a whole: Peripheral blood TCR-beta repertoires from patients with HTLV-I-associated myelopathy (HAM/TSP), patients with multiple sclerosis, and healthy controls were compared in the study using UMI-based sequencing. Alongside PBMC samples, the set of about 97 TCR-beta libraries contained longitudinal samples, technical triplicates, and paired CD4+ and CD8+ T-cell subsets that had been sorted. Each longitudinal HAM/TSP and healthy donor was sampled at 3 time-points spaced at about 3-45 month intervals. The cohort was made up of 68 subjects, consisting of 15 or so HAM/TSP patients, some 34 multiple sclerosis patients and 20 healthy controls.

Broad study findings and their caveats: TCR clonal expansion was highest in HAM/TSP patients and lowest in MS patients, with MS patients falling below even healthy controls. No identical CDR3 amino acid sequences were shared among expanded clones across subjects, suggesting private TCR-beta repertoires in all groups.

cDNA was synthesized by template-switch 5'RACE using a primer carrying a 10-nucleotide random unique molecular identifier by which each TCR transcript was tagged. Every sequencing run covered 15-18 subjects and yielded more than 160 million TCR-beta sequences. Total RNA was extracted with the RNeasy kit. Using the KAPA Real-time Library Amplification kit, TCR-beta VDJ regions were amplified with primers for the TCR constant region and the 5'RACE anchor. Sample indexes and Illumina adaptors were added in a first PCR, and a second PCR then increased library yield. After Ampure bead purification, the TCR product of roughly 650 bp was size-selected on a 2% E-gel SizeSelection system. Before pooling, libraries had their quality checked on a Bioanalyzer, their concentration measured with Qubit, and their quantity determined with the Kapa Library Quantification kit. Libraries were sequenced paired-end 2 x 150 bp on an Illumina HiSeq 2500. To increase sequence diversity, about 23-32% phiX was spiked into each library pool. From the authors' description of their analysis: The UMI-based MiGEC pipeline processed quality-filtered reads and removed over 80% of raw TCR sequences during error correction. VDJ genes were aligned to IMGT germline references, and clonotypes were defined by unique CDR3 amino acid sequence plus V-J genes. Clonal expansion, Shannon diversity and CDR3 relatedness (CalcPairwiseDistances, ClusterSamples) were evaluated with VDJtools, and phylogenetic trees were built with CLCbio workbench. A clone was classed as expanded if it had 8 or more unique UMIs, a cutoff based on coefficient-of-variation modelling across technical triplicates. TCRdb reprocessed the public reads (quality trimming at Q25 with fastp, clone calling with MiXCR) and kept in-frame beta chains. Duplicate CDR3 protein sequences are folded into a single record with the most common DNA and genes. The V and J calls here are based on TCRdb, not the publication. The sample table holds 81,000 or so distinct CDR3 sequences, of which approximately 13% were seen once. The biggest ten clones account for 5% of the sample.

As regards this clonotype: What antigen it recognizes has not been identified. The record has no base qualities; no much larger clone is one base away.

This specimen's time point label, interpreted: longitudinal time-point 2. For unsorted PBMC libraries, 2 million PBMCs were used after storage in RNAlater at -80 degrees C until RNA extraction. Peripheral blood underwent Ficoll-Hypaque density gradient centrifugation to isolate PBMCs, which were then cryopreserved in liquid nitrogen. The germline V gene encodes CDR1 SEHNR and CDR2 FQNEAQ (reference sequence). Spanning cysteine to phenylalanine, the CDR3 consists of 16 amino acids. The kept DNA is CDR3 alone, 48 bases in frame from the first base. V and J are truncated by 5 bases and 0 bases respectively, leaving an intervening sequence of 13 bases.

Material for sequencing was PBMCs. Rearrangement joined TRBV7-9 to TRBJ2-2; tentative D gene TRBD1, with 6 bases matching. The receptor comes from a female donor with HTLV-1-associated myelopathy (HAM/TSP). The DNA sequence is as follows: TGTGCCAGCAGCATCCGGACAGTCGCGAACACCGGGGAGCTGTTTTTT. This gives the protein CASSIRTVANTGELFF.